These 21 T cell receptor beta chains were all obtained from the same sample, sequenced in a study of blood T cell repertoires in COVID-19. Produced via immunoSEQ multiplex PCR; TCRdb's table is partial and in-frame only. The sample records about 140,000 clones, roughly 76% being singletons. Sequences were obtained from peripheral blood. The source is a man at least 80 years old with acute or convalescent COVID-19.

This clone was observed once. The chain links TRBV29-1 to TRBJ1-1; D might be TRBD1 (6 bases). The CDR3 loop spans 15 amino acids. V lost 8 bases and J 1 base, leaving 20 bases between the germline ends. CDR1 is SQVTM, CDR2 ANQGSEA, per germline. DNA of the CDR3: TGCAGCTCATCAGGGGTTGACGGGGCGAACACTGAAGCTTTCTTT. As protein: CSSSGVDGANTEAFF. Full variable domain (missing parts from reference TRBV29-1 and TRBJ1-1): SAVISQKPSRDICQRGTSLTIQCQVDSQVTMMFWYRQQPGQSLTLIATANQGSEATYESGFVIDKFPISRPNLTFSTLTVSNMSPEDSSIYLCSSSGVDGANTEAFFGQGTRLTVV.

The genes are TRBV7-2 and TRBJ1-2; unclear D gene. The CDR3 is 14 residues long. V lost 1 base, J lost 7 bases, and 13 bases lay in between. The germline CDR1 and CDR2 sequences are SGHTA and FQGNSA. The CDR3 here is CASSLGWQVGGYTF. The CDR3 coding sequence is TGTGCCAGCAGCTTAGGGTGGCAGGTCGGTGGCTACACCTTC. Based on the CDR3 plus reference TRBV7-2 and TRBJ1-2, the full variable domain is GAGVSQSPSNKVTEKGKDVELRCDPISGHTALYWYRQSLGQGLEFLIYFQGNSAPDKSGLPSDRFSAERTGGSVSTLTIQRTQQEDSAVYLCASSLGWQVGGYTFGSGTRLTVV.

This chain links TRBV3-1 (or the pseudogene TRBV3-2) with TRBJ2-2; D possibly corresponds to TRBD1 (6 bases). The CDR3 sequence is 13 residues long. V was shortened by 5 bases and J by 7 bases, with 11 bases between the two germline ends. Germline-derived CDR1 and CDR2 are LGHDT and YNNKEL (reference sequence). DNA of the CDR3: TGTGCCAGCAGCTTCAGGGGACACGGGGAGCTGTTTTTT. Its translation: CASSFRGHGELFF.

The V and J genes are TRBV27 and TRBJ2-1, with 12 bases matching TRBD2. The V and J ends lost 5 bases and 6 bases, in that order; junction bases with no gene match: 14. The CDR3 contains 18 residues. Germline V CDR1 and CDR2: MNHEY, SMNVEV (reference sequence). CDR3 nucleotide sequence: TGTGCCAGCAGTCCAAACTACTGGACTAGCGGGGACCGCAATGAGCAGTTCTTC. Translation gives CASSPNYWTSGDRNEQFF.

CDR3 DNA sequence: TGTGCCACCAGCAGAGATTCCCCTAGCGGGGGGGCTGGCGGGGAGCTGTTTTTT. Residues: CATSRDSPSGGAGGELFF. This chain joins TRBV15 and TRBJ2-2, with TRBD2 matching over 12 bases. Trimming took 0 bases from V and 7 from J; bases not matched to a gene: 9. The CDR3 extends over 18 amino acids. Per the germline V gene, CDR1 is LNHNV and CDR2 is YYDKDF (reference sequence).

V and J are TRBV4-3 and TRBJ1-5; D unclear. The germline V gene encodes CDR1 LGHNA and CDR2 YSLEER. This CDR3 has 14 amino acids. V lost 4 bases and J 0 bases, leaving 7 bases between the germline ends. The CDR3 DNA reads TGCGCCAGCAGCCTCCAACATAGCAATCAGCCCCAGCATTTT. Protein product: CASSLQHSNQPQHF.

This clone was seen a handful of times. The chain links TRBV15 to TRBJ2-5, with 7 bases aligning to TRBD1. With 9 bases clipped from V and 2 bases from J, the junction kept 6 bases outside the gene matches. The CDR3 runs 13 residues. Germline V gives CDR1 LNHNV, CDR2 YYDKDF (reference sequence). CDR3 protein: CATGQAIQETQYF. The CDR3 region has the DNA TGTGCCACTGGACAGGCCATTCAAGAGACCCAGTACTTC. Full variable domain (missing parts from reference TRBV15 and TRBJ2-5): DAMVIQNPRYQVTQFGKPVTLSCSQTLNHNVMYWYQQKSSQAPKLLFHYYDKDFNNEADTPDNFQSRRPNTSFCFLDIRSPGLGDTAMYLCATGQAIQETQYFGPGTRLLVL.

The chain is built from TRBV6-2 or TRBV6-3 and TRBJ2-3, with 7 bases fitting TRBD1. CDR1 MNHEY and CDR2 SVGEGT come from the germline V gene. There are 15 residues in the CDR3. V gave up 2 bases and J gave up 2 bases; unmatched junction bases: 4. The CDR3 nucleotides read TGTGCCAGCAGTTACGGCAGGGGGACCACAGATACGCAGTATTTT. This codes for CASSYGRGTTDTQYF.

This clone was seen a single time. The chain carries TRBV6-2 or TRBV6-3 and TRBJ2-1; 8 bases agree with TRBD2. Germline CDR1 MNHEY, CDR2 SVGEGT. The CDR3 is 16 amino acids. After removal of 6 bases from V and 4 bases from J, the junction contained 11 bases not matched to a gene. The CDR3 region is CASSRPGGPPYNEQFF. The CDR3 DNA follows: TGTGCCAGCAGCCGCCCGGGAGGGCCCCCTTACAATGAGCAGTTCTTC.

This clone appeared once. This chain uses TRBV9 with TRBJ2-3; 9 bases fit TRBD2. Germline V CDR1 and CDR2: SGDLS, YYNGEE. This CDR3 has 14 amino acids. Trimming removed 3 bases from V and 1 base from J; junction bases left unmatched: 0. CDR3 in amino acids: CASSASGGTDTQYF. Here the CDR3 DNA reads TGTGCCAGCAGCGCTAGCGGGGGCACAGATACGCAGTATTTT.

The rearrangement links TRBV15 to TRBJ2-7, with TRBD1 identical over 8 bases. Per the germline V gene, CDR1 is LNHNV and CDR2 is YYDKDF (reference sequence). The CDR3 consists of 15 residues. V trimming: 0 bases; J trimming: 1 base; junction bases outside the gene matches: 2. Here the CDR3 DNA reads TGTGCCACCAGCAGAGATTGGACAGGGTCCTACGAGCAGTACTTC. It encodes CATSRDWTGSYEQYF.

The table lists this clone with a few counts. V usage is TRBV6-5 and J usage is TRBJ1-3; possibly TRBD1 for D (5 bases). V was shortened by 2 bases and J by 4 bases, with 9 bases between the two germline ends. CDR1 is MNHEY, CDR2 SVGAGI, per germline. The CDR3 runs 14 residues. CDR3 sequence: CASSYRGGGNTIYF. As DNA, the CDR3 is TGTGCCAGCAGTTACAGGGGAGGAGGAAACACCATATATTTT.

This rearrangement joins TRBV27 to TRBJ2-3; weak D call: TRBD2 (6 bases). This CDR3 contains 14 residues. V shed 0 bases and J shed 4 bases, with 8 bases lying between them. Germline CDR1 reads MNHEY; CDR2 reads SMNVEV (reference sequence). CDR3 DNA sequence: TGTGCCAGCAGTTTATCCCTAGCGCCAGATACGCAGTATTTT. Amino acids: CASSLSLAPDTQYF.

This clone showed up just a few times. The V and J genes are TRBV6-2 or TRBV6-3 and TRBJ2-3, with D possibly being TRBD1 (5 bases). Trimming removed 2 bases at V and 4 bases at J, with 13 bases between. Germline assignment: CDR1 MNHEY and CDR2 SVGEGT. The CDR3 is 15 amino acids. This CDR3 reads CASSYDSQGADTQYF. DNA of the CDR3: TGTGCCAGCAGTTACGACAGTCAAGGGGCAGATACGCAGTATTTT.

This chain joins TRBV9 and TRBJ2-3; TRBD2 aligns across 11 bases. The CDR3 is 16 amino acids. V lost 2 bases and J lost 2; bases outside the gene matches: 4. Germline assignment: CDR1 SGDLS and CDR2 YYNGEE. CDR3 in amino acids: CASSVTSGVLTDTQYF. The CDR3 nucleotides are TGTGCCAGCAGCGTGACTAGCGGGGTACTCACAGATACGCAGTATTTT.

This clone appeared once. The V and J genes are TRBV19 and TRBJ1-5; D call uncertain. This CDR3 has 14 amino acids. Germline V gene data show CDR1 as LNHDA and CDR2 as SQIVND (reference sequence). V lost 11 bases and J lost 1, with 15 bases in between. This CDR3 is CAGNTLISNQPQHF. CDR3 sequence (DNA): TGTGCCGGTAACACGTTGATAAGCAATCAGCCCCAGCATTTT. Complete variable domain (other parts from reference TRBV19 and TRBJ1-5): DGGITQSPKYLFRKEGQNVTLSCEQNLNHDAMYWYRQDPGQGLRLIYYSQIVNDFQKGDIAEGYSVSREKKESFPLTVTSAQKNPTAFYLCAGNTLISNQPQHFGDGTRLSIL.

V gene TRBV18 combines with J gene TRBJ2-7, with D possibly TRBD1 on 6 matching bases. V lost 7 bases and J 2 bases, leaving 15 bases between the germline ends. CDR1 KGHSH and CDR2 LQKENI come from the germline V gene. The CDR3 contains 14 residues. CDR3 residues: CASCRTGTPYEQYF. CDR3 sequence (DNA): TGTGCCAGCTGTCGGACCGGGACACCCTACGAGCAGTACTTC.

Comment on this clone: The sample holds other DNA sequences that translate to the same CDR3. The J gene is TRBJ1-2, the V gene TRBV20-1; 7 bases are shared with TRBD1. The CDR3 spans 11 residues. Trimming at V came to 6 bases and at J to 5 bases, leaving 3 bases not matched to a gene. Germline V gene lookup returns CDR1 DFQATT and CDR2 SNEGSKA (reference sequence). The DNA for the CDR3 is TGCAGTGCGCCGACAGGGTATGGCTACACCTTC. The encoded protein is CSAPTGYGYTF.

The chain couples TRBV5-6 to TRBJ2-3; 9 bases are shared with TRBD1. The CDR3 length is 16 residues. Looked up from germline, CDR1 is SGHDT and CDR2 is YYEEEE. V trimming: 4 bases; J trimming: 1 base; junction bases outside the gene matches: 7. This chain's CDR3 is CASSTGTGRGTDTQYF. The CDR3 DNA reads TGTGCCAGCAGCACCGGGACAGGGAGAGGCACAGATACGCAGTATTTT.

This clone has just a few counts. This sequence joins TRBV7-9 and TRBJ1-5, with 9 nucleotides matching TRBD1. The CDR3 runs 19 residues. Germline assignment: CDR1 SEHNR and CDR2 FQNEAQ (reference sequence). V was pared by 5 bases and J by 2 bases, with 16 bases of the junction left unmatched. In DNA, the CDR3 is TGTGCCAGCAGCCCAGTGGGGACAGGGTTTGATTTCGGCAATCAGCCCCAGCATTTT. This encodes CASSPVGTGFDFGNQPQHF.

The chain uses TRBV6-6 and TRBJ2-7; the match to TRBD1 covers 9 bases. With V trimmed by 7 bases and J by 5 bases, 3 bases remained unmatched. The germline V gene has CDR1 MNHNY and CDR2 SVGAGI (reference sequence). The CDR3 contains 12 residues. CDR3: CASTRTGDEQYF. In DNA form, the CDR3 reads TGTGCCAGCACCCGGACAGGGGACGAGCAGTACTTC.